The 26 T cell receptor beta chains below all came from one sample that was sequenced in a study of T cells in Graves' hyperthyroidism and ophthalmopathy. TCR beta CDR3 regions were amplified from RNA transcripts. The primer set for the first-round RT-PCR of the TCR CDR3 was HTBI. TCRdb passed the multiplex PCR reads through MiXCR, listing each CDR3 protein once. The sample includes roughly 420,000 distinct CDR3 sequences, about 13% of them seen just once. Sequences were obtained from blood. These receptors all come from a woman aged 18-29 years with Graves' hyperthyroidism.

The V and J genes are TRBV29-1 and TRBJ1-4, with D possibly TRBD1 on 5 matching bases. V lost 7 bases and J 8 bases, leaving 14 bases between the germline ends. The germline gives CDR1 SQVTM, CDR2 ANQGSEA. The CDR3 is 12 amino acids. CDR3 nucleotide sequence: TGCAGCGCAGGACACTCCGGGGAAAAACTGTTTTTT. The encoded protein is CSAGHSGEKLFF.

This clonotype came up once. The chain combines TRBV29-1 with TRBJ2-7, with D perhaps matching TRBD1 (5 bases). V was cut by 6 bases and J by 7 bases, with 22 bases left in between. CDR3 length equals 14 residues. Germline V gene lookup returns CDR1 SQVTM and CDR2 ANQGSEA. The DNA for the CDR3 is TGCAGCGTCGTGACAGCCAACTCCCTAGGGGAGCAGTACTTC. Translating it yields CSVVTANSLGEQYF.

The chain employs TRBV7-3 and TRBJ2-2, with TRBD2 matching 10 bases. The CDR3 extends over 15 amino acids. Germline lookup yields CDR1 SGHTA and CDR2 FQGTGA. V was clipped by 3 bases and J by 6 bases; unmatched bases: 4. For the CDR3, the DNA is TGTGCCAGCAGCTTCGAAGCGGGAGGGGCCGGGGAGCTGTTTTTT. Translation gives CASSFEAGGAGELFF. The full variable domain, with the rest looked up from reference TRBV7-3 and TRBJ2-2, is GAGVSQTPSNKVTEKGKYVELRCDPISGHTALYWYRQSLGQGPEFLIYFQGTGAADDSGLPNDRFFAVRPEGSVSTLKIQRTERGDSAVYLCASSFEAGGAGELFFGEGSRLTVL.

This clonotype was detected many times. The CDR3 DNA is TGCGCCAGCAGCACCGGACAGGGCCGAAATTCCTACGAGCAGTACTTC. Translated: CASSTGQGRNSYEQYF. J is TRBJ2-7 and V is TRBV5-1; 8 bases match TRBD1. This CDR3 region has 16 residues. In germline, CDR1 is SGHRS, CDR2 YFSETQ. J was trimmed by 1 base and V by 4 bases; bases with no gene match: 10.

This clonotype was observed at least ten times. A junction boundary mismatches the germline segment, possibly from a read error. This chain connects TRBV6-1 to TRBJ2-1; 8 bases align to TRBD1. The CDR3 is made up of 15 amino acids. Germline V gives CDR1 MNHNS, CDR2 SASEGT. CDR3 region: CVSRNDRGSNNEQFF. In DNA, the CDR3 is TGTGTCAGCAGAAATGACAGGGGTTCGAACAATGAGCAGTTCTTC.

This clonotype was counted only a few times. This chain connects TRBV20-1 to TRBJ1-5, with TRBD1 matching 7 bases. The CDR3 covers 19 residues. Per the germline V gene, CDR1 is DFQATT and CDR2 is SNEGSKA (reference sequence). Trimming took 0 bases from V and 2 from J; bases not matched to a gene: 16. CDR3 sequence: CSARDLLGQRGTGNQPQHF. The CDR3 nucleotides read TGCAGTGCTAGAGACCTGCTGGGACAGCGGGGTACCGGCAATCAGCCCCAGCATTTT.

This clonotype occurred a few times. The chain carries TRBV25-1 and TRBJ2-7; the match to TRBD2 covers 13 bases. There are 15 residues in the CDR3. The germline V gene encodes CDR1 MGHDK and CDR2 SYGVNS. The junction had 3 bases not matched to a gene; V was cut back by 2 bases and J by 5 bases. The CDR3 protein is CASSEGTSGIHEQYF. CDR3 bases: TGTGCCAGCAGTGAAGGGACTAGCGGGATCCACGAGCAGTACTTC.

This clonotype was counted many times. DNA for the CDR3: TGTGCCAGCAGCACGACAGGCCTGGGCACTGAAGCTTTCTTT. Its protein is CASSTTGLGTEAFF. The gene calls are TRBV5-6 and TRBJ1-1; D is perhaps TRBD1 (6 bases). Germline values: CDR1 SGHDT, CDR2 YYEEEE. CDR3 length: 14 residues. The V gene lost 4 bases and the J gene lost 4 bases, with 14 bases spanning the gap.

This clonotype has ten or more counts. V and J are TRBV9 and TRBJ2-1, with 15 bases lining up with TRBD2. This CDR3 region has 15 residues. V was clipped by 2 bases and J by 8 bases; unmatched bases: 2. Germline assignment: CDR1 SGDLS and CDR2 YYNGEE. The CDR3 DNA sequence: TGTGCCAGCAGCGTGGGACTAGCGGGAGGACATGAGCAGTTCTTC. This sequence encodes CASSVGLAGGHEQFF.

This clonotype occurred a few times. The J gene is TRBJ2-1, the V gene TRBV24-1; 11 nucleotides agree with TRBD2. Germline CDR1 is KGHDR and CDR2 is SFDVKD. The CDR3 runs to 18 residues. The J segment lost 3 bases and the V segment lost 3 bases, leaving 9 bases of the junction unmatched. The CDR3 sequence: CATSDIAGGPTDYNEQFF. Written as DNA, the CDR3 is TGTGCCACCAGTGATATAGCGGGAGGGCCAACGGACTACAATGAGCAGTTCTTC.

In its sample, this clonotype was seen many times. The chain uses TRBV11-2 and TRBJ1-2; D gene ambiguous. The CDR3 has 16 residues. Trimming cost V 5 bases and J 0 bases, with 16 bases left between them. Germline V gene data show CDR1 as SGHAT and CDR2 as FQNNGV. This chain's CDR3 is CASSLRTAYSNYGYTF. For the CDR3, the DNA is TGTGCCAGCAGCCTAAGGACCGCGTACTCTAACTATGGCTACACCTTC.

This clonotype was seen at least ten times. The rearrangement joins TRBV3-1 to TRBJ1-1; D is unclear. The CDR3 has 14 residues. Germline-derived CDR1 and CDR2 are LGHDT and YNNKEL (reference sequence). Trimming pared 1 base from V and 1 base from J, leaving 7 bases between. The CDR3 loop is CASSQVGQNTEAFF. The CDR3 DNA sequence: TGTGCCAGCAGCCAAGTAGGCCAGAACACTGAAGCTTTCTTT.

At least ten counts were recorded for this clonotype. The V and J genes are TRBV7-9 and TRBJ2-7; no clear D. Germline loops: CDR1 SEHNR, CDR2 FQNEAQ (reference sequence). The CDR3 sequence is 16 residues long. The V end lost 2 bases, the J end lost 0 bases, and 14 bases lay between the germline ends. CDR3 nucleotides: TGTGCCAGCAGCTTATATATCGGAAGGAGCTCCTACGAGCAGTACTTC. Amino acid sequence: CASSLYIGRSSYEQYF.

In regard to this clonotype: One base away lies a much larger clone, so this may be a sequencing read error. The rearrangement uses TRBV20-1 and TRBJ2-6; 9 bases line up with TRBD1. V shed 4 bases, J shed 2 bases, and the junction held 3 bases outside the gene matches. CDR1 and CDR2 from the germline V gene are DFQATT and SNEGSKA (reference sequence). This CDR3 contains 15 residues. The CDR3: CSAKDRGAGANVLTF. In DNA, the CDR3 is TGCAGTGCTAAAGACAGGGGGGCTGGGGCCAACGTCCTGACTTTC.

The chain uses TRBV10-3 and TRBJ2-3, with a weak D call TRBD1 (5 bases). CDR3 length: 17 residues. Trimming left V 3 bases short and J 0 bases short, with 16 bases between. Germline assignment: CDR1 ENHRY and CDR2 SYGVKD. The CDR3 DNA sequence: TGTGCCATCAGTGACCGACAGCAAATTTCTAGCACAGATACGCAGTATTTT. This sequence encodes CAISDRQQISSTDTQYF.

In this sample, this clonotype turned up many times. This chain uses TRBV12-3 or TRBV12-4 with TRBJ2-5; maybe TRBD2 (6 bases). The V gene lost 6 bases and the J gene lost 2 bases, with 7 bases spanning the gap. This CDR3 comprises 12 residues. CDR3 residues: CASRGGQETQYF. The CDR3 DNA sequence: TGTGCCAGCAGAGGAGGGCAAGAGACCCAGTACTTC.

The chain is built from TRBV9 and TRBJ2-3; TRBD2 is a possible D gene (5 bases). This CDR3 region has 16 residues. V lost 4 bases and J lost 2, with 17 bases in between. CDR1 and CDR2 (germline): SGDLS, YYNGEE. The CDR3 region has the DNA TGTGCCAGCAGCCCCCGCCTCCAGCGGACCACAGATACGCAGTATTTT. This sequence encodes CASSPRLQRTTDTQYF.

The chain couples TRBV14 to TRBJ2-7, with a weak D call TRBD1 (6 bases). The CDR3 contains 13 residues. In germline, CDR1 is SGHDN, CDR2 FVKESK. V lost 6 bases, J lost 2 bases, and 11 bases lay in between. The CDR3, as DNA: TGTGCCAGCAGAGAGACAGGAGCCTACGAGCAGTACTTC. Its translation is CASRETGAYEQYF.

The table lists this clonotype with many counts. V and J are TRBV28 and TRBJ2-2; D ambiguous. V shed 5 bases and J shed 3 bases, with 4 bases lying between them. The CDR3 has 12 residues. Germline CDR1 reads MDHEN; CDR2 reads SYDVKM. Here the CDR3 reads CASSPDTGELFF. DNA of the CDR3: TGTGCCAGCAGTCCCGACACCGGGGAGCTGTTTTTT.

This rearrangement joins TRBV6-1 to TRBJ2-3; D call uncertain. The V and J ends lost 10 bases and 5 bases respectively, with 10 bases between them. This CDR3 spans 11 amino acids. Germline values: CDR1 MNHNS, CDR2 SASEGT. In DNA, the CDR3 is TGTGCCAACAGAACACTAGATACGCAGTATTTT. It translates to CANRTLDTQYF.

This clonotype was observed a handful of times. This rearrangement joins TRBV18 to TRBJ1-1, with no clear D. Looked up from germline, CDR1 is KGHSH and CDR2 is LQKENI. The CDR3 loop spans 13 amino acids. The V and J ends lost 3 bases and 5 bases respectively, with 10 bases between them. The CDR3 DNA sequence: TGTGCCAGCTCACCTAAGACTGGGACTGAAGCTTTCTTT. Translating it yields CASSPKTGTEAFF.

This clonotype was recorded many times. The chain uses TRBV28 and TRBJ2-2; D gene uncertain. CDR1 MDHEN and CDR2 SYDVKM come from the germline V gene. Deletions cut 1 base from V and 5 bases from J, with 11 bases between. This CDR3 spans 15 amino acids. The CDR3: CASSLFLARTGELFF. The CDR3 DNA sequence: TGTGCCAGCAGTTTATTTTTGGCCCGAACCGGGGAGCTGTTTTTT.

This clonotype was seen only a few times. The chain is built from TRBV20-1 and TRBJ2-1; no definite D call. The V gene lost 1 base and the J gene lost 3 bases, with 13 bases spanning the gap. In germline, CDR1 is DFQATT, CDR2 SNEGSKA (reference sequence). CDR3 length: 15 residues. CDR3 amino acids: CSARVRRSIYNEQFF. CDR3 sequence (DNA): TGCAGTGCTAGAGTCCGACGTAGCATCTACAATGAGCAGTTCTTC.

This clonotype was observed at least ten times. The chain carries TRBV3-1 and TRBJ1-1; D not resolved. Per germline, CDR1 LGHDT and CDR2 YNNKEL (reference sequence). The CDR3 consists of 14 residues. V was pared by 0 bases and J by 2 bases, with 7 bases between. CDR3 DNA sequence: TGTGCCAGCAGCCAAGAGCCAAGCAACACTGAAGCTTTCTTT. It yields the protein CASSQEPSNTEAFF.

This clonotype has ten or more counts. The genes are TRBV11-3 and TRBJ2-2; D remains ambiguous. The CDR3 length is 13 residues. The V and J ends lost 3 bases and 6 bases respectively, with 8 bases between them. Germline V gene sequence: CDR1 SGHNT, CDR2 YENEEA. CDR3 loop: CASSFDMAGELFF. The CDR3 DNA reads TGTGCCAGCAGCTTCGATATGGCCGGGGAGCTGTTTTTT.

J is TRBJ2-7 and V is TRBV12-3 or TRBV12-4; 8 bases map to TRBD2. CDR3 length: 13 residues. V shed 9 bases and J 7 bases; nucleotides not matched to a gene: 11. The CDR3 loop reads CASGRAGGGEQYF. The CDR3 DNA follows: TGTGCCAGTGGGAGGGCGGGAGGAGGGGAGCAGTACTTC.